What follows are 24 T cell receptor beta chains derived from one specimen sequenced in a study of cytomegalovirus exposure and HLA in healthy donors. Primers included in the PCR were 60 Vbeta and 13 Jbeta primers. TCRdb keeps only in-frame clones here, not all; method: immunoSEQ multiplex PCR. Of approximately 220,000 clones in the sample, around 80% were seen once. The specimen sequenced was PBMCs. These receptors originate from a man aged 40-50 years in good health and CMV-seropositive.

The table lists this clone with a few counts. The rearrangement uses TRBV5-1 and TRBJ1-2, with a possible D match to TRBD1 (5 bases). This CDR3 comprises 18 residues. Deletions cut 4 bases from V and 0 bases from J, with 22 bases between. The germline V gene has CDR1 SGHRS and CDR2 YFSETQ. CDR3 DNA sequence: TGCGCCAGCAGCCTCGGCAGGGATCCCGACCCGACTAACTATGGCTACACCTTC. Protein: CASSLGRDPDPTNYGYTF. Full variable domain (outside the CDR3, taken from reference TRBV5-1 and TRBJ1-2): KAGVTQTPRYLIKTRGQQVTLSCSPISGHRSVSWYQQTPGQGLQFLFEYFSETQRNKGNFPGRFSGRQFSNSRSEMNVSTLELGDSALYLCASSLGRDPDPTNYGYTFGSGTRLTVV.

On this clone: Other DNA sequences in this sample translate to the same CDR3. The chain employs TRBV5-1 and TRBJ2-5; perhaps TRBD2 as D (6 bases). Germline V gene lookup returns CDR1 SGHRS and CDR2 YFSETQ. Trimming removed 6 bases at V and 1 base at J, with 13 bases between. The CDR3 spans 14 residues. CDR3 bases: TGCGCCAGCAACCGTGCGGGGCCCCAAGAGACCCAGTACTTC. Translated, it gives CASNRAGPQETQYF.

Comments on this clone: Other DNA sequences within the sample encode an identical CDR3. The chain has TRBV6-1 and TRBJ1-2; D is unresolved. This CDR3 comprises 12 residues. The germline V gene encodes CDR1 MNHNS and CDR2 SASEGT. Trimming pared 5 bases from V and 0 bases from J, leaving 4 bases between. The CDR3 DNA reads TGTGCCAGCAGTCCAGCTAACTATGGCTACACCTTC. Encoded protein: CASSPANYGYTF.

CDR3 bases: TGTGCCAGCAGTGAAGCCGGGACAGGGGGCAATCAGCCCCAGCATTTT. This translates into CASSEAGTGGNQPQHF. The rearrangement joins TRBV6-1 to TRBJ1-5, with TRBD1 identical over 10 bases. CDR3 size: 16 residues. J gave up 2 bases and V 0 bases, and 1 base lay outside the gene matches. Germline loops: CDR1 MNHNS, CDR2 SASEGT.

The chain combines TRBV7-3 with TRBJ1-6, with D possibly matching TRBD1 (6 bases). The CDR3 consists of 12 residues. V was pared by 5 bases and J by 9 bases, with 8 bases between. CDR1 SGHTA and CDR2 FQGTGA come from the germline V gene. As DNA, the CDR3 is TGTGCCAGCAGCACAGGGAGTTCACCCCTCCACTTT. Amino acids: CASSTGSSPLHF. The entire variable domain, with the rest obtained from reference TRBV7-3 and TRBJ1-6, is as follows: GAGVSQTPSNKVTEKGKYVELRCDPISGHTALYWYRQSLGQGPEFLIYFQGTGAADDSGLPNDRFFAVRPEGSVSTLKIQRTERGDSAVYLCASSTGSSPLHFGNGTRLTVT.

The gene calls are TRBV5-1 and TRBJ2-5, with a weak D call TRBD2 (5 bases). The germline V gene encodes CDR1 SGHRS and CDR2 YFSETQ. The CDR3 contains 14 residues. Deletions cut 4 bases from V and 0 bases from J, with 10 bases between. CDR3 sequence reads: CASSRSGDQETQYF. CDR3 nucleotides: TGCGCCAGCAGCCGCTCCGGGGACCAAGAGACCCAGTACTTC.

This rearrangement joins TRBV2 to TRBJ2-7; TRBD2 matches at 7 bases. The CDR3 is 16 amino acids. The V segment lost 6 bases and the J segment 2 bases; nucleotides outside the gene matches: 13. The germline V gene has CDR1 SNHLY and CDR2 FYNNEI. The CDR3: CASRDHRLADPYEQYF. CDR3 nucleotide sequence: TGTGCCAGCAGGGACCACCGGCTAGCGGATCCCTACGAGCAGTACTTC.

V is TRBV28 and J is TRBJ2-4, with 13 bases that match TRBD2. The CDR3 covers 16 residues. V lost 5 bases to trimming and J lost 8 bases; unmatched junction nucleotides: 9. Germline loops: CDR1 MDHEN, CDR2 SYDVKM. CDR3 coding DNA: TGTGCCAGCAGTCCCCGGGGACTAGCGGGATTCGACATTCAGTACTTC. Protein: CASSPRGLAGFDIQYF.

The count of this clone is one. J is TRBJ1-5 and V is TRBV4-2; no clear D. This CDR3 is built from 15 residues. Trimming pared 0 bases from V and 7 bases from J, leaving 13 bases between. In germline, CDR1 is LGHNA, CDR2 YNFKEQ. CDR3 residues: CASSQDRGETQPQHF. The CDR3 nucleotides are TGTGCCAGCAGCCAAGATCGGGGTGAAACCCAGCCCCAGCATTTT.

The chain is built from TRBV7-2 and TRBJ2-7; D gene uncertain. CDR1 and CDR2 from the germline V gene are SGHTA and FQGNSA. V gave up 1 base and J gave up 3 bases, with 7 bases separating them. The CDR3 is 13 residues long. This CDR3 is CASSLGSGYEQYV. The CDR3 DNA follows: TGTGCCAGCAGCTTAGGATCAGGCTACGAGCAGTACGTC.

The genes are TRBV7-8 and TRBJ1-6; perhaps TRBD1 as D (5 bases). V was pared by 4 bases and J by 10 bases, with 20 bases between. The CDR3 loop spans 16 amino acids. Germline CDR1 is SGHVS and CDR2 is FQNEAQ. The CDR3 reads CASSSLWGPVGSPLHF. CDR3 sequence (DNA): TGTGCCAGCAGCTCCCTCTGGGGCCCCGTTGGGTCACCCCTCCACTTT.

This chain joins TRBV6-1 and TRBJ2-3; D unclear. V dropped 7 bases and J dropped 7 bases, with 15 bases sitting between them. CDR1 MNHNS and CDR2 SASEGT come from the germline V gene. This CDR3 has 13 amino acids. CDR3 coding DNA: TGTGCCAGCATACGCGACCCGGAGAATACGCAGTATTTT. This codes for CASIRDPENTQYF.

The V call is TRBV7-6, the J call TRBJ2-3; D possibly corresponds to TRBD2 (6 bases). V was clipped by 7 bases and J by 3 bases, with 14 bases between them. The CDR3 runs to 14 residues. Germline CDR1 and CDR2: SGHVS and FNYEAQ. CDR3 coding DNA: TGTGCCAGCACCAACGGGGGTTTTACAGATACGCAGTATTTT. The encoded protein is CASTNGGFTDTQYF.

The V gene is TRBV27, the J gene TRBJ2-3, with a weak D call TRBD2 (6 bases). This CDR3 contains 17 residues. Germline CDR1 is MNHEY and CDR2 is SMNVEV (reference sequence). V was shortened by 2 bases and J by 0 bases, with 15 bases between the two germline ends. The CDR3 protein is CASSLEVASASTDTQYF. For the CDR3, the DNA is TGTGCCAGCAGTTTAGAGGTTGCTAGCGCAAGCACAGATACGCAGTATTTT.

The V gene is TRBV15, the J gene TRBJ1-1, with 9 bases identical to TRBD1. This CDR3 is 17 amino acids long. Looked up from germline, CDR1 is LNHNV and CDR2 is YYDKDF (reference sequence). V shed 0 bases, J shed 4 bases, and the junction held 9 bases outside the gene matches. The CDR3 sequence is CATSRDRGTGIGTEAFF. DNA of the CDR3: TGTGCCACCAGCAGAGACCGAGGGACAGGGATTGGCACTGAAGCTTTCTTT.

V and J are TRBV5-4 and TRBJ1-2; D not certain. CDR3 length: 15 residues. The ends were cut back, 0 bases at V and 5 bases at J, with 14 bases in the middle. Germline lookup yields CDR1 SGHNT and CDR2 YYREEE (reference sequence). In nucleotides, the CDR3 is TGTGCCAGCAGCTTGGGCGCCAGCGCAGCTTATGGCTACACCTTC. It specifies CASSLGASAAYGYTF.

The chain joins TRBV4-1 to TRBJ2-6; 8 bases are shared with TRBD2. The J segment lost 0 bases and the V segment lost 5 bases, leaving 9 bases of the junction unmatched. The CDR3 extends over 18 amino acids. Looked up from germline, CDR1 is MGHRA and CDR2 is YSYEKL. The CDR3 DNA is TGCGCCAGCAGCTCCGCCGATAGCGGGATCTCTGGGGCCAACGTCCTGACTTTC. Residues: CASSSADSGISGANVLTF.

V and J are TRBV19 and TRBJ2-7; unclear D gene. This CDR3 comprises 12 residues. Germline V gene data show CDR1 as LNHDA and CDR2 as SQIVND (reference sequence). V lost 0 bases to trimming and J lost 3 bases, with 3 bases between them. Here the CDR3 reads CASSIDGYEQYF. In nucleotides, the CDR3 is TGTGCCAGTAGTATAGACGGCTACGAGCAGTACTTC.

V gene TRBV11-3 combines with J gene TRBJ2-2; D not certain. CDR1 is SGHNT and CDR2 is YENEEA in the germline V gene. Trimming pared 8 bases from V and 5 bases from J, leaving 12 bases between. This CDR3 spans 13 amino acids. CDR3 nucleotide sequence: TGTGCCAGCTCCTACGGAGCAACCGGGGAGCTGTTTTTT. Translation: CASSYGATGELFF.

J is TRBJ1-5 and V is TRBV6-5, with 8 bases matching TRBD1. CDR3 length equals 14 residues. The V segment lost 11 bases and the J segment 6 bases; nucleotides outside the gene matches: 12. The V gene's germline CDR1 is MNHEY and CDR2 SVGAGI. The CDR3 DNA reads TGTGCCGGAGGACAGGGCTGGTCAGTTCAGCCCCAGCATTTT. Translated, it gives CAGGQGWSVQPQHF.

This chain connects TRBV6-6 to TRBJ1-4; TRBD1 agrees at 8 bases. J lost 4 bases, V lost 2 bases, and 3 bases had no gene match. Germline CDR1 MNHNY, CDR2 SVGAGI (reference sequence). The CDR3 is 15 residues long. The CDR3 protein is CASSYRTGINEKLFF. The DNA for the CDR3 is TGTGCCAGCAGTTACAGGACAGGGATTAATGAAAAACTGTTTTTT.

The chain uses TRBV30 and TRBJ2-5; 10 nucleotides line up with TRBD2. This CDR3 region has 18 residues. Per germline, CDR1 GTSNPN and CDR2 SVGIG (reference sequence). V was pared by 3 bases and J by 4 bases, with 17 bases of the junction left unmatched. This CDR3 reads CAWSVPPSGRKRRETQYF. CDR3 DNA: TGTGCCTGGAGCGTTCCTCCTAGCGGGAGAAAACGTCGAGAGACCCAGTACTTC.

This chain joins TRBV5-4 and TRBJ1-1; TRBD1 matches 7 bases. This CDR3 spans 14 amino acids. J gave up 5 bases and V 2 bases, and 6 bases lay outside the gene matches. Per germline, CDR1 SGHNT and CDR2 YYREEE (reference sequence). DNA for the CDR3: TGTGCCAGCAGCTTACAGGGGCGCGGGACTGAAGCTTTCTTT. Translation: CASSLQGRGTEAFF.

The chain has TRBV6-5 and TRBJ1-2; 9 positions agree with TRBD1. V dropped 3 bases and J dropped 10; count of bases not matched to a gene: 12. Germline loops: CDR1 MNHEY, CDR2 SVGAGI. This CDR3 has 15 residues. CDR3 amino acids: CASSYHKGTGTDYTF. The CDR3 DNA reads TGTGCCAGCAGTTATCATAAAGGGACAGGGACGGACTACACCTTC.